The clone carrying this T cell receptor beta chain was seen only a few times. The sample is drawn from a study of OX40 agonist ivuxolimab in advanced cancers. Study background: Two cutaneous melanoma patients and one hepatocellular carcinoma patient, three in all, had partial responses.

Sequencing was performed with immunoSEQ multiplex PCR; in TCRdb, only in-frame clones are kept and a portion is missing. The table includes about 70,000 clones, 92% detected once. V was trimmed by 0 bases and J by 6 bases, leaving 17 bases between them. The CDR3 runs 16 residues. CDR1 and CDR2 (germline): SGHDN, FVKESK. This clonotype originated in an adult with an advanced solid tumor such as melanoma, head and neck, liver or kidney cancer. The sequences come from CD4+ or CD8+ T cells sorted from blood, collected in a trial of the OX40 agonist ivuxolimab. The chain combines TRBV14 with TRBJ1-2; D unclear. CDR3 sequence (DNA): TGTGCCAGCAGCCAAGAGCGGCGAGGGTACTCGGATGGCTACACCTTC. This translates into CASSQERRGYSDGYTF.